This T cell receptor beta chain was observed in a study of a mutant IDH1 vaccine in newly diagnosed glioma. Study-level background: Vaccines were first given 4-6 weeks after radiotherapy alone, or with temozolomide cycles. Most had both radiotherapy and temozolomide beforehand; others had only one.

Comments on this clone: Antigen unknown.

J was trimmed by 3 bases and V by 4 bases; bases with no gene match: 5. The CDR3 runs to 13 residues. Looked up from germline, CDR1 is GTSNPN and CDR2 is SVGIG (reference sequence). The table came from immunoSEQ multiplex PCR; TCRdb's copy has only in-frame clones and leaves some out. The sample gives more than 9,500 clones, around 87% of which show up once; less than 6% is in the top ten. Time point in this sample: week 5, during vaccination. Doses of 300 ug of mutant IDH1 20-mer peptide were given with topical imiquimod. The source material was PBMCs, sampled from a glioma patient whose treatment included an IDH1 peptide vaccine. The TCR comes from a woman aged 40 to 50 with glioma. Some clones in this sample may be carry-over from other donors' samples. This sequence joins TRBV30 and TRBJ2-7, with TRBD1 identical over 8 bases. The CDR3 DNA is TGTGCCTGGACGACAGGGGATCGCTACGAGCAGTACTTC. Translated: CAWTTGDRYEQYF.